The entry that follows covers one TCR beta chain sequence. Enrolled through a virtual design, the participants were between roughly 18 and 95 years of age and came from about two dozen US areas. In the source study's methods: Reference gene primer amplification gave estimated nucleated cell counts. The protocol was immunoSEQ multiplex PCR, while the TCRdb copy is restricted to in-frame clones and leaves out a portion. V and J calls and clone size are as listed in that table; D and trimming were resolved from the DNA. The sample has fewer than 250,000 clones, about 76% seen once; the top ten hold around 10%. Germline CDR1 reads KGHSH; CDR2 reads LQKENI. The CDR3 totals 17 residues. J lost 2 bases, V lost 1 base, and 3 bases had no gene match. The record originates from a study of blood T cell repertoires in COVID-19. Background on the study: The study drew acute and convalescent COVID-19 samples from the United States, Italy and Spain. T cells, B-cell-depleted T cells, or PBMCs provided the cDNA or gDNA that served as material.

The receptor was derived from a woman in her fifties or sixties with acute COVID-19. The sample consisted of PBMCs or T cells enriched from blood (not recorded which). The rearrangement links TRBV18 to TRBJ2-7; 15 bases agree with TRBD2. The CDR3 DNA sequence: TGTGCCAGCTCACCACAGGGACTAGCGGGAGGAACCTACGAGCAGTACTTC. It specifies CASSPQGLAGGTYEQYF.